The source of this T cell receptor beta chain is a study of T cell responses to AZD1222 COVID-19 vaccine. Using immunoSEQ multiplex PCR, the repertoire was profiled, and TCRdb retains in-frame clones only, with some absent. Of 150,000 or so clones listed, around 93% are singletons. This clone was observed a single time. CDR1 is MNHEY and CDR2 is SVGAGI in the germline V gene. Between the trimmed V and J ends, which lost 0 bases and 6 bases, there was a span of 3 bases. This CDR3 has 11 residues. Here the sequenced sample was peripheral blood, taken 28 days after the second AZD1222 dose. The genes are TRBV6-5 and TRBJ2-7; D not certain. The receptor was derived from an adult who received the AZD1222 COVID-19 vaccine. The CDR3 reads CASSYSGEQYF. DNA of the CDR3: TGTGCCAGCAGTTACTCTGGCGAGCAGTACTTC.